This T cell receptor beta chain was documented in a study of technical replicates of blood from a few donors (dated by TCRdb to about 2017). In regard to this clone: The antigen it binds to is not known. One base away there is no much larger clone; base qualities are not given.

Receptor libraries were prepared by the immunoSEQ multiplex PCR assay. Imported from immuneACCESS, the table was reduced by TCRdb to in-frame sequences with V and J called. These copies leave out some clones; in studies compared against another copy, an unresolved V gene accounts for under half, and the cause of the remainder is not known. In all, the sample holds about 93,000 clones, and around 95% of those were seen once. Over 0.25% of the sample belongs to the ten largest clones. This TCR was recovered from a human donor in good health. The sample comprised T cells isolated from PBMCs.

The CDR3 loop reads CSGDFEGSYNEQFF. The nucleotides read TGCAGCGGGGACTTTGAAGGGTCCTACAATGAGCAGTTCTTC. In this chain, TRBV29-1 is recombined with TRBJ2-1; 6 matching bases give a weak D call of TRBD2. V is pared back by 7 bases and J by 1 base, with 14 bases lying between the germline termini. From its cysteine to its phenylalanine, the CDR3 spans 14 amino acids. The entry retains the CDR3 DNA only, 42 bases that are in frame from base 1. CDR1 and CDR2 are drawn from the germline V gene: SQVTM, ANQGSEA.